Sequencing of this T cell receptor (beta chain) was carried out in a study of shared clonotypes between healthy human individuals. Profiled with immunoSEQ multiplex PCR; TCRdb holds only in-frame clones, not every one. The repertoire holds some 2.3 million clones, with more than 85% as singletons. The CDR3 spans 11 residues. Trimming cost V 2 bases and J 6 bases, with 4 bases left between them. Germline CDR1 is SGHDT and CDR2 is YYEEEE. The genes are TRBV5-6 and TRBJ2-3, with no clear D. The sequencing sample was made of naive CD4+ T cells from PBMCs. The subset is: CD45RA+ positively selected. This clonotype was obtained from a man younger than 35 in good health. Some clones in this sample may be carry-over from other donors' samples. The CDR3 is CASSLYDTQYF. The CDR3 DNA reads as TGTGCCAGCAGCTTATATGATACGCAGTATTTT.